This passage covers 10 T cell receptor beta chains from one sample sequenced in a study of T-cell reconstitution after alpha-beta-depleted transplantation in children. General study findings and limits: The main origin of T-cell counts and diversity one year after transplant was newly produced T cells.

Unique molecular identifiers tagged the TCRbeta library. TCRdb used MiXCR to reprocess the PCR reads, holding one entry per CDR3 protein. The sample lists about 300,000 distinct CDR3 sequences; roughly 7.8% were seen once. Antigen specificity for these receptors is unknown. This specimen was peripheral blood, taken 360 days after TCRalphabeta/CD19-depleted stem cell transplant. The receptors here all came from a female patient aged 2-15 years who had a stem cell transplant for Fanconi anemia, so the T cells may come from the graft donor.

The chain joins TRBV7-9 to TRBJ2-3; D gene uncertain. The germline V gene encodes CDR1 SEHNR and CDR2 FQNEAQ (reference sequence). V was trimmed by 5 bases and J by 8 bases, leaving 11 bases between them. The length of the CDR3 is 12 residues. CDR3 sequence: CASSPDSFTQYF. CDR3 nucleotide sequence: TGTGCCAGCAGCCCGGATTCCTTTACGCAGTATTTT.

Ten or more counts support this clonotype. This chain joins TRBV28 and TRBJ1-3, with TRBD1 as a possible D gene (5 bases). This CDR3 is 15 amino acids long. Trimming pared 7 bases from V and 0 bases from J, leaving 13 bases between. Germline V lookup: CDR1 MDHEN, CDR2 SYDVKM. CDR3 bases: TGTGCCAGCACCTGGGGGGGGAGCTCTGGAAACACCATATATTTT. Residues: CASTWGGSSGNTIYF.

The J gene is TRBJ2-3, the V gene TRBV18; TRBD2 aligns across 15 bases. The V gene's germline CDR1 is KGHSH and CDR2 LQKENI. This CDR3 has 16 residues. The V gene end was trimmed by 2 bases and the J gene end by 5 bases; junction bases not matched to a gene: 2. CDR3 amino acids: CASSPTGLAGGDTQYF. CDR3 in DNA: TGTGCCAGCTCACCAACGGGACTAGCGGGGGGAGATACGCAGTATTTT.

In this sample, this clonotype turned up many times. The chain uses TRBV7-2 and TRBJ2-7; D assignment may be TRBD1 or TRBD2 (6 bases each). V gave up 3 bases and J gave up 0 bases, with 12 bases separating them. This CDR3 is 15 amino acids long. Germline V gene sequence: CDR1 SGHTA, CDR2 FQGNSA. The CDR3 bases are TGTGCCAGCAGCTTTTTATCGGGGGCCTCCTACGAGCAGTACGTC. This encodes CASSFLSGASYEQYV.

This clonotype was seen at least ten times. This rearrangement joins TRBV28 to TRBJ2-1; 9 nucleotides align to TRBD1. The germline V gene has CDR1 MDHEN and CDR2 SYDVKM. V trimming: 6 bases; J trimming: 4 bases; junction bases outside the gene matches: 10. This CDR3 has 16 amino acids. The CDR3 is CASRVGRQGGYNEQFF. DNA for the CDR3: TGTGCCAGCAGAGTAGGCCGACAGGGGGGGTACAATGAGCAGTTCTTC.

The sample holds many counts of this clonotype. The rearrangement links TRBV15 to TRBJ2-7; D ambiguous. The CDR3 is 11 amino acids. The germline V and J ends were trimmed by 4 bases and 4 bases, with 5 bases remaining between them. The germline V gene encodes CDR1 LNHNV and CDR2 YYDKDF (reference sequence). The CDR3 is CATSNGYEQYF. The CDR3 coding sequence is TGTGCCACCAGCAATGGGTACGAGCAGTACTTC. Looking up the rest from reference TRBV15 and TRBJ2-7 gives the full variable domain: DAMVIQNPRYQVTQFGKPVTLSCSQTLNHNVMYWYQQKSSQAPKLLFHYYDKDFNNEADTPDNFQSRRPNTSFCFLDIRSPGLGDTAMYLCATSNGYEQYFGPGTRLTVT.

This clonotype was counted many times. CDR3 amino acids: CASSLTGLPGANVLTF. Here the CDR3 DNA reads TGTGCCAGCAGCCTAACAGGGCTTCCTGGGGCCAACGTCCTGACTTTC. The V and J genes are TRBV7-2 and TRBJ2-6; the D gene is possibly TRBD1 (6 bases). The V gene lost 5 bases and the J gene lost 2 bases, with 13 bases spanning the gap. The CDR3 contains 16 residues. Germline V gives CDR1 SGHTA, CDR2 FQGNSA.

This clonotype was counted at least ten times. The CDR3 DNA follows: TGTGCCAGCAGTGATTCCGGGGACGAGCAGTACTTC. It codes for CASSDSGDEQYF. The J gene is TRBJ2-7, the V gene TRBV25-1; a possible D gene is TRBD2 (5 bases). Germline assignment: CDR1 MGHDK and CDR2 SYGVNS. V gave up 3 bases and J gave up 5 bases, with 8 bases separating them. The CDR3 is 12 residues long.

This clonotype occurred many times. The CDR3 is CASSVLLDTQYF. CDR3 DNA: TGTGCCAGCAGTGTCCTCCTAGATACGCAGTATTTT. This chain joins TRBV2 and TRBJ2-3; no definite D call. Germline V gene data show CDR1 as SNHLY and CDR2 as FYNNEI. This CDR3 contains 12 residues. V shed 4 bases and J shed 5 bases, with 7 bases lying between them.

In its sample, this clonotype was seen many times. The V gene is TRBV5-6, the J gene TRBJ2-1; tentatively, D is TRBD2 (6 bases). Germline lookup yields CDR1 SGHDT and CDR2 YYEEEE. The CDR3 runs 12 residues. The ends were cut back, 4 bases at V and 6 bases at J, with 8 bases in the middle. CDR3 nucleotides: TGTGCCAGCAGCGGGACTGTCAATGAGCAGTTCTTC. The encoded protein is CASSGTVNEQFF.